The 3 T cell receptor beta chains in this list originate from one sample, sequenced in a study of blood T cell repertoires in COVID-19 (dated by TCRdb to between 2020 and 2021). Library preparation employed the immunoSEQ multiplex PCR assay. TCRdb's version of the immuneACCESS table is confined to in-frame rearrangements and falls short of the full clone set. An unresolved V gene accounts for under half of the shortfall where checked; the remainder is of unknown origin. Across this sample there are fewer than 300,000 clones, with 70% to 90% seen only once. 15% to 17% of the sample rests with the top ten. The sample consisted of PBMCs or T cells enriched from blood (not recorded which). The receptors shown here come from a man in his late teens or twenties who had recovered from COVID-19.

J is TRBJ2-1 and V is TRBV19; 12 positions agree with TRBD2. CDR1 LNHDA and CDR2 SQIVND come from the germline V gene (reference sequence). Trimming removed 6 bases from V and 8 bases from J; junction bases left unmatched: 8. The CDR3 is made up of 15 amino acids. The CDR3 DNA reads TGTGCCAGTAGCGTTCTAGCGGGAGGGCCACATGAGCAGTTCTTC. Its protein product is CASSVLAGGPHEQFF. The whole variable domain, remainder taken from reference TRBV19 and TRBJ2-1, is DGGITQSPKYLFRKEGQNVTLSCEQNLNHDAMYWYRQDPGQGLRLIYYSQIVNDFQKGDIAEGYSVSREKKESFPLTVTSAQKNPTAFYLCASSVLAGGPHEQFFGPGTRLTVL.

The gene calls are TRBV11-2 and TRBJ1-1, with a weak D call TRBD1 (5 bases). Germline CDR1 and CDR2: SGHAT and FQNNGV. The V and J ends lost 3 bases and 4 bases respectively, with 12 bases between them. The CDR3 contains 14 residues. The CDR3 DNA reads TGTGCCAGCAGCTTGGTCTACGGGGGCACTGAAGCTTTCTTT. Its protein product is CASSLVYGGTEAFF.

This chain links TRBV3-1 (or the pseudogene TRBV3-2) with TRBJ1-4; TRBD1 is a possible D gene (5 bases). CDR1 is LGHDT and CDR2 is YNNKEL in the germline V gene (reference sequence). The ends were cut back, 6 bases at V and 5 bases at J, with 16 bases in the middle. This CDR3 has 15 residues. CDR3 protein: CASSPFDSLNEKLFF. CDR3 sequence (DNA): TGTGCCAGCAGTCCATTTGACAGTTTGAATGAAAAACTGTTTTTT.